Below are 9 T cell receptor beta chains sequenced from a single sample in a study of blood T cell repertoires in COVID-19. Measured with immunoSEQ multiplex PCR; TCRdb has only the in-frame clones, and not every one. The table includes about 230,000 clones, around 78% detected once. Sequenced sample: peripheral blood. The receptors originated from a woman in her seventies with active or convalescent COVID-19.

The chain carries TRBV6-2 or TRBV6-3 and TRBJ1-2; TRBD1 is a possible D gene (5 bases). V lost 1 base and J lost 8, with 8 bases in between. CDR1 MNHEY and CDR2 SVGEGT come from the germline V gene. This CDR3 contains 12 residues. DNA for the CDR3: TGTGCCAGCAGTTACTTCAGGGCGGGCTACACCTTC. It translates to CASSYFRAGYTF.

V usage is TRBV7-5 and J usage is TRBJ2-1; the listed D gene, TRBD2, was not tested against the DNA. TRBV7-5 is a listed pseudogene. The CDR3 runs 16 residues. The DNA for the CDR3 is TGTGTCAGAAGCCAACACTCGCGGGAGGTATACAATGAGCAGTTCTTC. This sequence encodes CVRSQHSREVYNEQFF.

This chain uses TRBV30 with TRBJ1-1, with D unresolved. CDR1 GTSNPN and CDR2 SVGIG come from the germline V gene (reference sequence). The CDR3 length is 11 residues. Deletions cut 2 bases from V and 5 bases from J, with 6 bases between. The CDR3 is CAWSHLTEAFF. The CDR3 DNA reads TGTGCCTGGAGTCACTTAACTGAAGCTTTCTTT.

The gene calls are TRBV7-6 and TRBJ2-7; TRBD1 might be the D (5 bases). The CDR3 has 13 residues. V shed 0 bases and J shed 5 bases, with 8 bases lying between them. CDR1 SGHVS and CDR2 FNYEAQ come from the germline V gene. CDR3 nucleotides: TGTGCCAGCAGCTTAGCGCAGGGCAACGAGCAGTACTTC. This codes for CASSLAQGNEQYF.

This clone came up a few times. The chain is built from TRBV7-6 and TRBJ2-7; possible D gene TRBD2, 6 bases. The CDR3 consists of 15 residues. Trimming pared 5 bases from V and 2 bases from J, leaving 16 bases between. Per the germline V gene, CDR1 is SGHVS and CDR2 is FNYEAQ. The CDR3, as DNA: TGTGCCAGCAGCCCTATTGGCGGGGCCCCCTACGAGCAGTACTTC. This encodes CASSPIGGAPYEQYF.

The rearrangement links TRBV30 to TRBJ1-2; 7 bases fit TRBD1. The CDR3 is 12 amino acids. Trimming cost V 4 bases and J 1 base; bases outside gene matches: 0. In germline, CDR1 is GTSNPN, CDR2 SVGIG (reference sequence). The CDR3 region is CAWTGGNYGYTF. CDR3 bases: TGTGCCTGGACAGGGGGTAACTATGGCTACACCTTC.

The gene calls are TRBV27 and TRBJ2-7; D may be TRBD2 (6 bases). V was shortened by 7 bases and J by 3 bases, with 16 bases between the two germline ends. CDR1 and CDR2 (germline): MNHEY, SMNVEV (reference sequence). The CDR3 runs 14 residues. The CDR3 here is CASKWGGADYEQYF. Here the CDR3 DNA reads TGTGCCAGCAAATGGGGAGGAGCCGACTACGAGCAGTACTTC.

This clone was recorded only once. V gene TRBV6-1 combines with J gene TRBJ2-6; unclear D gene. The CDR3 runs to 15 residues. CDR1 is MNHNS, CDR2 SASEGT, per germline. Trimming shortened V by 2 bases and J by 0 bases, and 5 bases separated the two germline ends. CDR3 in amino acids: CASSERFSGANVLTF. CDR3 nucleotide sequence: TGTGCCAGCAGTGAACGTTTCTCTGGGGCCAACGTCCTGACTTTC.

The chain carries TRBV4-2 and TRBJ2-3, with D possibly matching TRBD2 (6 bases). Germline V gene lookup returns CDR1 LGHNA and CDR2 YNFKEQ. The length of the CDR3 is 19 residues. The germline V and J ends were trimmed by 1 base and 1 base, with 21 bases remaining between them. CDR3 DNA sequence: TGTGCCAGCAGCCAAGGACTTGGCCGGGGAGGACGGGGCACAGATACGCAGTATTTT. Translation: CASSQGLGRGGRGTDTQYF.